The entry below describes one T cell receptor beta chain. Repertoires were generated with immunoSEQ multiplex PCR, while TCRdb's copy carries only in-frame clones and drops some. The sample lists about 160,000 clones, 84% seen once, with around 7.9% in the top ten. This CDR3 is 17 amino acids long. Germline V gene data show CDR1 as MGHRA and CDR2 as YSYEKL. The junction had 11 bases not matched to a gene; V was cut back by 1 base and J by 6 bases. These data are taken from a study of blood T cell repertoires in COVID-19. Cohort assignment relied on participant-reported clinical history. The TCR was taken from a man between 50 and 59 years old who had recovered from COVID-19. Sequencing was performed on PBMCs or T cells enriched from blood (not recorded which). The chain carries TRBV4-1 and TRBJ1-4, with 7 bases fitting TRBD1. The DNA for the CDR3 is TGCGCCAGCAGCCAAGTCCACAGGGGTTCCGGTGATGAAAAACTGTTTTTT. This translates into CASSQVHRGSGDEKLFF.